These 25 T cell receptor beta chains originate from one sample sequenced in a study of shared clonotypes between healthy human individuals. This table comes from immunoSEQ multiplex PCR, and its TCRdb copy is limited to in-frame clones, with some not included. Here the sample spans about 2.3 million clones, 85% to 95% being singletons. The source material was naive CD4+ T cells from PBMCs. The subset: CD45RA+ positively selected. The receptors originated from a man aged 18 to 30 in good health. Some clones in this sample may be carry-over from other donors' samples.

The chain combines TRBV7-2 with TRBJ2-7, with TRBD1 matching over 7 bases. The CDR3 totals 13 residues. The germline CDR1 and CDR2 sequences are SGHTA and FQGNSA. Germline trimming cut 1 base from V and 5 bases from J; bases unmatched to any gene: 2. The CDR3 DNA follows: TGTGCCAGCAGCTTAGAGGGGGCCCACGAGCAGTACTTC. It yields the protein CASSLEGAHEQYF. Looking up the rest from reference TRBV7-2 and TRBJ2-7 gives the full variable domain: GAGVSQSPSNKVTEKGKDVELRCDPISGHTALYWYRQSLGQGLEFLIYFQGNSAPDKSGLPSDRFSAERTGGSVSTLTIQRTQQEDSAVYLCASSLEGAHEQYFGPGTRLTVT.

The rearrangement uses TRBV7-9 and TRBJ2-2; perhaps TRBD1 as D (5 bases). Trimming left V 3 bases short and J 1 base short, with 9 bases between. The CDR3 spans 15 residues. Germline values: CDR1 SEHNR, CDR2 FQNEAQ (reference sequence). CDR3 DNA sequence: TGTGCCAGCAGCTTCCTGACAGAGAACACCGGGGAGCTGTTTTTT. Translating it yields CASSFLTENTGELFF.

Only a few counts were recorded for this clone. This chain links TRBV7-3 with TRBJ1-5; D gene uncertain. The CDR3 contains 13 residues. CDR1 is SGHTA and CDR2 is FQGTGA in the germline V gene. The V and J ends lost 4 bases and 6 bases respectively, with 10 bases between them. This CDR3 reads CASSSGLGQPQHF. Written as DNA, the CDR3 is TGTGCCAGCAGCTCCGGCCTGGGTCAGCCCCAGCATTTT.

This clone has only one observation. Other DNA sequences from this sample encode an identical CDR3 as well. The rearrangement joins TRBV7-9 to TRBJ1-1; unclear D gene. The CDR3 is 12 amino acids. V lost 8 bases and J lost 4, with 11 bases in between. Germline lookup yields CDR1 SEHNR and CDR2 FQNEAQ (reference sequence). The CDR3, as DNA: TGTGCCAGCTCCTCTTCTGGCACTGAAGCTTTCTTT. As protein: CASSSSGTEAFF.

This clone was detected only once. The CDR3 sequence is CASSAYTSGEDTQYF. CDR3 coding DNA: TGCGCCAGCAGTGCCTACACTAGCGGGGAAGATACGCAGTATTTT. This chain joins TRBV5-1 and TRBJ2-3; 10 nucleotides match TRBD2. The CDR3 has 15 residues. CDR1 and CDR2 (germline): SGHRS, YFSETQ. After removal of 5 bases from V and 5 bases from J, the junction contained 8 bases not matched to a gene. The variable domain in full, with the rest retrieved from reference TRBV5-1 and TRBJ2-3, is KAGVTQTPRYLIKTRGQQVTLSCSPISGHRSVSWYQQTPGQGLQFLFEYFSETQRNKGNFPGRFSGRQFSNSRSEMNVSTLELGDSALYLCASSAYTSGEDTQYFGPGTRLTVL.

The chain employs TRBV19 and TRBJ1-5; D is undetermined. With 3 bases removed from V and 4 bases from J, the gap between germline ends came to 13 bases. The CDR3 contains 15 residues. The V gene's germline CDR1 is LNHDA and CDR2 SQIVND (reference sequence). CDR3 in DNA: TGTGCCAGTAGTATTGTTGCAGTCGGTAATCAGCCCCAGCATTTT. It encodes CASSIVAVGNQPQHF.

The chain has TRBV4-1 and TRBJ2-7, with a possible D match to TRBD1 (5 bases). V was shortened by 5 bases and J by 2 bases, with 13 bases between the two germline ends. Germline loops: CDR1 MGHRA, CDR2 YSYEKL. CDR3 length: 14 amino acids. CDR3 loop: CASSSNRQPYEQYF. CDR3 DNA sequence: TGCGCCAGCAGCTCAAACAGACAGCCCTACGAGCAGTACTTC.

The CDR3 coding sequence is TGTGCCAGTAGTAGGACAGGGGTTGAAAAACTGTTTTTT. Amino acids: CASSRTGVEKLFF. V usage is TRBV19 and J usage is TRBJ1-4; 9 bases align to TRBD1. This CDR3 contains 13 residues. The germline gives CDR1 LNHDA, CDR2 SQIVND (reference sequence). Losses at the gene ends were 4 bases for V and 7 bases for J; bases not matched to a gene: 1.

The chain employs TRBV19 and TRBJ1-4; TRBD1 aligns across 10 bases. The germline gives CDR1 LNHDA, CDR2 SQIVND (reference sequence). This CDR3 is built from 15 residues. Trimming took 3 bases from V and 8 from J; bases not matched to a gene: 6. The CDR3 bases are TGTGCCAGTAGTATCTTGACAGGGGGCAGAGAAAAACTGTTTTTT. This codes for CASSILTGGREKLFF.

The V and J genes are TRBV5-1 and TRBJ1-3; 7 nucleotides line up with TRBD1. V was clipped by 2 bases and J by 3 bases; unmatched bases: 2. This CDR3 is 14 amino acids long. CDR1 SGHRS and CDR2 YFSETQ come from the germline V gene. CDR3 nucleotides: TGCGCCAGCAGCTTTACAGGGGATGGAAACACCATATATTTT. The encoded protein is CASSFTGDGNTIYF.

This clone showed up just once. The gene calls are TRBV28 and TRBJ1-5; 9 bases are shared with TRBD1. Germline CDR1 MDHEN, CDR2 SYDVKM. CDR3 length: 15 amino acids. Unmatched junction bases numbered 6, after V lost 3 bases and J lost 6 bases. CDR3 nucleotide sequence: TGTGCCAGCAGTTTTCGGGACAGGGTGGCTCAGCCCCAGCATTTT. Its translation: CASSFRDRVAQPQHF.

V and J are TRBV7-2 and TRBJ2-7, with 8 bases matching TRBD1. The CDR3 sequence is 15 residues long. Germline CDR1 SGHTA, CDR2 FQGNSA. The V and J ends lost 5 bases and 1 base, in that order; junction bases with no gene match: 7. The CDR3 loop reads CASSLRGTGSYEQYF. The CDR3 bases are TGTGCCAGCAGCCTTAGGGGGACAGGATCCTACGAGCAGTACTTC.

This clone was observed a few times. This chain uses TRBV5-5 with TRBJ2-5, with a tentative D call TRBD2 (6 bases). Per germline, CDR1 SGHKS and CDR2 YYEKEE (reference sequence). CDR3 length: 13 amino acids. The germline V and J ends were trimmed by 3 bases and 4 bases, with 10 bases remaining between them. For the CDR3, the DNA is TGTGCCAGCAGCTCGGGGGTTGGAGAGACCCAGTACTTC. Translating it yields CASSSGVGETQYF. The variable domain in full, completed from reference TRBV5-5 and TRBJ2-5, reads DAGVTQSPTHLIKTRGQQVTLRCSPISGHKSVSWYQQVLGQGPQFIFQYYEKEERGRGNFPDRFSARQFPNYSSELNVNALLLGDSALYLCASSSGVGETQYFGPGTRLLVL.

The chain joins TRBV29-1 to TRBJ2-1, with TRBD1 matching 8 bases. The CDR3 spans 15 residues. After removal of 6 bases from V and 4 bases from J, the junction contained 11 bases not matched to a gene. Germline V gene sequence: CDR1 SQVTM, CDR2 ANQGSEA. The CDR3 DNA is TGCAGCGTAGTGACAGGGGACGGAAAGTACAATGAGCAGTTCTTC. Translated: CSVVTGDGKYNEQFF.

V is TRBV18 and J is TRBJ2-5; TRBD1 is a possible D gene (6 bases). The CDR3 runs 18 residues. Germline CDR1 KGHSH, CDR2 LQKENI. V lost 3 bases, J lost 5 bases, and 25 bases lay in between. CDR3 coding DNA: TGTGCCAGCTCACCCTCACTTGGGGGCCGACCTCCGCTGGAGACCCAGTACTTC. Translation: CASSPSLGGRPPLETQYF.

This clone has only one observation. The chain employs TRBV4-1 and TRBJ2-1, with 7 bases aligning to TRBD2. V shed 4 bases and J 0 bases; nucleotides not matched to a gene: 18. Germline V gene lookup returns CDR1 MGHRA and CDR2 YSYEKL. The CDR3 sequence is 20 residues long. DNA for the CDR3: TGCGCCAGCAGCCCATACCCCCGGGATAGCGGGCCCCCCTCCTACAATGAGCAGTTCTTC. Its protein is CASSPYPRDSGPPSYNEQFF.

The chain employs TRBV27 and TRBJ1-1; D gene unclear. V shed 1 base and J shed 7 bases, with 10 bases lying between them. The CDR3 has 13 amino acids. Germline CDR1 and CDR2: MNHEY and SMNVEV (reference sequence). CDR3 nucleotide sequence: TGTGCCAGCAGTTTATTTCGGGCAGGTGAAGCTTTCTTT. This translates into CASSLFRAGEAFF.

This chain connects TRBV12-5 to TRBJ2-1; 8 bases are a match to TRBD1. Germline loops: CDR1 LGHNT, CDR2 FRNRAP. V trimming: 5 bases; J trimming: 2 bases; junction bases outside the gene matches: 5. The CDR3 extends over 15 amino acids. This chain's CDR3 is CASGGGQGPYNEQFF. The CDR3 DNA sequence: TGTGCTAGTGGTGGCGGACAGGGACCCTACAATGAGCAGTTCTTC.

The rearrangement joins TRBV7-9 to TRBJ2-1; D is perhaps TRBD2 (7 bases). Per germline, CDR1 SEHNR and CDR2 FQNEAQ (reference sequence). V was clipped by 5 bases and J by 4 bases, with 15 bases between them. CDR3 length: 15 amino acids. CDR3 DNA: TGTGCCAGCAGCCCGGGGGGCGCGTCTTACAATGAGCAGTTCTTC. Its translation: CASSPGGASYNEQFF.

Only a few counts were recorded for this clone. The V gene is TRBV9, the J gene TRBJ2-1, with D possibly being TRBD2 (5 bases). Germline loops: CDR1 SGDLS, CDR2 YYNGEE. Trimming took off 3 bases at V and 7 bases at J, with 11 bases between the two ends. The CDR3 runs to 13 residues. The CDR3 loop reads CASSALVWNEQFF. The CDR3, as DNA: TGTGCCAGCAGCGCACTAGTTTGGAATGAGCAGTTCTTC. Drawing the rest from reference TRBV9 and TRBJ2-1, the complete variable domain is DSGVTQTPKHLITATGQRVTLRCSPRSGDLSVYWYQQSLDQGLQFLIQYYNGEERAKGNILERFSAQQFPDLHSELNLSSLELGDSALYFCASSALVWNEQFFGPGTRLTVL.

The rearrangement uses TRBV21-1 and TRBJ2-5; the D call TRBD2 from the table was never checked on the DNA. TRBV21-1 is a pseudogene segment. This CDR3 region has 14 residues. The DNA of the CDR3 is TGTGCCAGCAGCTCCCTAGGAGGGAAAGAGACCCAGTACTTC. This gives the protein CASSSLGGKETQYF.

The rearrangement joins TRBV5-1 to TRBJ2-2; 8 nucleotides match TRBD2. The CDR3 is 14 residues long. Germline values: CDR1 SGHRS, CDR2 YFSETQ. The J segment lost 6 bases and the V segment lost 4 bases, leaving 5 bases of the junction unmatched. As DNA, the CDR3 is TGCGCCAGCAGCCTGGGACTAGTCCCCGGGGAGCTGTTTTTT. It codes for CASSLGLVPGELFF.

The gene calls are TRBV11-2 and TRBJ1-1; 7 bases are a match to TRBD1. J gave up 4 bases and V 0 bases, and 5 bases lay outside the gene matches. The V gene's germline CDR1 is SGHAT and CDR2 FQNNGV. This CDR3 contains 15 residues. The CDR3 DNA reads TGTGCCAGCAGCTTAGATCCCAGGGGGGCCACTGAAGCTTTCTTT. As protein: CASSLDPRGATEAFF.

The chain combines TRBV6-5 with TRBJ2-1; weak D call: TRBD2 (6 bases). V lost 0 bases and J 10 bases, leaving 16 bases between the germline ends. CDR1 is MNHEY and CDR2 is SVGAGI in the germline V gene. The length of the CDR3 is 15 residues. The CDR3 DNA is TGTGCCAGCAGTTACTCCGGGACTCCACGGTTCGAGCAGTTCTTC. This gives the protein CASSYSGTPRFEQFF.

This clone was counted a single time. This chain connects TRBV7-2 to TRBJ2-3, with 8 positions matching TRBD1. The germline CDR1 and CDR2 sequences are SGHTA and FQGNSA. With V trimmed by 3 bases and J by 4 bases, 9 bases remained unmatched. This CDR3 is 16 amino acids long. The chain's CDR3 is CASSFRTGRVADTQYF. For the CDR3, the DNA is TGTGCCAGCAGCTTCAGGACAGGGCGAGTGGCAGATACGCAGTATTTT.